The rows below give T cell receptor beta chains drawn from one sample of a study of tumor-infiltrating lymphocytes in primary liver carcinoma. In TCRdb, the multiplex PCR reads were re-called with MiXCR into one record per CDR3 protein. In the table there are roughly 100,000 distinct CDR3 sequences, roughly 80% of which are singletons. Sequencing was carried out using liver tumor tissue from sampling region 3. The source is a man in his forties with primary liver carcinoma and hepatitis B virus infection. Both conserved end residues are part of each CDR3. The order of the fields is V gene, CDR3 protein.

V: TRBV4-2
CDR3: CASNQVASGNNEQFF

V: TRBV11-1
CDR3: CASSLGPAGEISYVQYF

V: TRBV11-2
CDR3: CASSLGGAGPYQLQHF

V: TRBV29-1
CDR3: CSVEFAACRSETQYF

V: TRBV6-2/TRBV6-3
CDR3: CASIYSTSAYEQYF

V: TRBV24-1
CDR3: CATSDPGRGNEKLFF

V: TRBV12-3/TRBV12-4
CDR3: CASSSSRVETQYF

V: TRBV29-1
CDR3: CSVELVGFYGYTF

V: TRBV5-6
CDR3: CASSATGAREGQDSYEQYF

V: TRBV5-4
CDR3: CASSLVHQRYQETQYF

V: TRBV4-3
CDR3: CASTQDVAGSYNEQFF

V: TRBV6-6
CDR3: CASSFTGSYEQYF

V: TRBV18
CDR3: CASSPSGGGNSPLHF

V: TRBV7-9
CDR3: CASSPWNSNTGELFF

V: TRBV6-2/TRBV6-3
CDR3: CASSYGQGMNTEASF

V: TRBV29-1
CDR3: CSVTGMGKETQYF

V: TRBV5-4
CDR3: CASNSPQGNTGELFF

V: TRBV12-3/TRBV12-4
CDR3: CAGSRTGGYHGYTF

V: TRBV4-1
CDR3: CTSSLWGAASEKLLF

V: TRBV14
CDR3: CASCQANPPWENGYTF

V: TRBV29-1
CDR3: CSVRTNGNWTETQYF

V: TRBV6-2/TRBV6-3
CDR3: CVSSQFGLAEETQYF

V: TRBV7-9
CDR3: CASSLARLAGVGDTQYF

V: TRBV14
CDR3: CTSSQAGLAVTQETQYF

V: TRBV4-3
CDR3: CASSHDLAGGGFEQLFF

V: TRBV28
CDR3: CASIKGEGTVHEQYF

V: TRBV6-1
CDR3: CANSEGNWPADTQYF

V: TRBV12-3/TRBV12-4
CDR3: CASGSADMNTKAFF

V: TRBV29-1
CDR3: CSVGQGIGQPQHF

V: TRBV12-3/TRBV12-4
CDR3: CDSRSVHTPSTDTQYF

V: TRBV4-2
CDR3: CASSQDGGEADRDQFF

V: TRBV6-2/TRBV6-3
CDR3: CASSHTDQPVNQHQHF

V: TRBV6-1
CDR3: CAISEFPGHTNQASTDMQYF